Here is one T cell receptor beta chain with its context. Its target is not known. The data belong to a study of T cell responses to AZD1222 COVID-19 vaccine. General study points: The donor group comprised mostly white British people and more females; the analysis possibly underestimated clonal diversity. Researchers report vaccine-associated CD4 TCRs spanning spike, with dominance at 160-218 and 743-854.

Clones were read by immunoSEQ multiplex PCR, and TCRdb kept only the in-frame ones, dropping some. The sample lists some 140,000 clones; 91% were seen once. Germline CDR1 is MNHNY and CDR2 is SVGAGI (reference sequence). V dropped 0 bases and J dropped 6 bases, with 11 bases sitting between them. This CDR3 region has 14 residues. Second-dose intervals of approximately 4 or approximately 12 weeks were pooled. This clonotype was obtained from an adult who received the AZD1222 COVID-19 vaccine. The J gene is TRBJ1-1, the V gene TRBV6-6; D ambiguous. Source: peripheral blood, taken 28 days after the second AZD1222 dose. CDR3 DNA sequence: TGTGCCAGCAGTTACTCAGGTTCCGGGCCTGAAGCTTTCTTT. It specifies CASSYSGSGPEAFF.